These T cell receptor beta chains were read from a single sample in a study of CD8+CD57+ T cells in acquired aplastic anemia. Via MiXCR, TCRdb re-called the reads, giving one row per CDR3 protein. This sample carries hundreds of thousands of distinct CDR3 sequences, 65% to 75% of them seen once, and the ten largest clones take more than 3.5%. The sample was sorted CD4+, CD8+, or CD8+CD57+ T cells (not recorded which) from PBMCs. The receptors come from a human donor in good health, serving as a control. Both conserved end residues are part of each CDR3. A D gene is named only where the DNA matches it firmly. Rows may omit the clone size; those that give it use once, few, many or a size class.

CDR3	DNA	V	J	size	D
CASRIRAARPRARYF	TGTGCCAGCAGGATAAGGGCCGCACGGCCCAGGGCAAGATACTTC	TRBV7-2	TRBJ2-7	.	.
CATSVRDLNTEAFF	TGTGCCACCAGCGTACGGGACCTGAACACTGAAGCTTTCTTT	TRBV15	TRBJ1-1	once	.
CASSLRDRGFGDGYTF	TGTGCCAGCAGCTTACGTGACAGGGGCTTTGGTGACGGCTACACCTTC	TRBV7-6	TRBJ1-2	many	TRBD1
CSAGETSGVSSLETQYF	TGCAGTGCTGGTGAGACGTCAGGGGTTTCTTCGTTAGAGACCCAGTACTTC	TRBV20-1	TRBJ2-5	.	.
CASSVGTGVNTEAFF	TGTGCCAGCAGCGTAGGGACGGGAGTGAACACTGAAGCTTTCTTT	TRBV9	TRBJ1-1	.	.
CSARTAGRDTQFF	TGCAGTGCCCGGACAGCTGGGCGAGATACGCAGTTCTTC	TRBV20-1	TRBJ2-1	.	.
CASSRTGPLAGELFF	TGTGCCAGCAGCCGGACCGGACCTCTCGCCGGGGAGCTGTTTTTT	TRBV6-6	TRBJ2-2	many	.
CASTGSQETQYF	TGTGCCAGCACCGGCAGCCAAGAGACCCAGTACTTC	TRBV12-3/TRBV12-4	TRBJ2-5	.	.
CASTYPGQSYTQCF	TGTGCCAGCACCTATCCGGGACAGAGCTACACGCAGTGTTTC	TRBV7-3	TRBJ2-1	once	TRBD1
CASSLSGGVYGELFF	TGTGCCAGCAGCTTGTCGGGGGGGGTCTACGGGGAGTTGTTTTTT	TRBV9	TRBJ2-2	.	TRBD2
CASSLAGSPAGGPFF	TGTGCCAGCAGCTTAGCTGGGTCGCCGGCGGGGGGGCCGTTCTTC	TRBV7-2	TRBJ2-1	.	TRBD2
CASSLTGTEAYEQYF	TGTGCCAGCAGCTTAACCGGGACAGAGGCTTATGAGCAGTACTTC	TRBV5-8	TRBJ2-7	few	TRBD1
CSAQTGTGDNQPQHF	TGCAGTGCCCAGACCGGGACAGGGGACAATCAGCCCCAGCATTTT	TRBV20-1	TRBJ1-5	few	TRBD1
CASSLTVAGTEAFF	TGTGCCAGCAGCTTGACCGTGGCCGGGACTGAAGCTTTCTTT	TRBV7-3	TRBJ1-1	.	.
CASSFGDNTEALF	TGTGCCAGCAGCTTCGGTGATAACACTGAAGCCCTCTTT	TRBV7-9	TRBJ1-2	.	.
CASSLATAADTQYF	TGTGCCAGCAGCTTGGCGACGGCTGCAGACACGCAGTATTTT	TRBV2	TRBJ2-3	.	.
CASSPNGTPQETQYF	TGTGCCAGCAGTCCAAATGGGACTCCGCAAGAGACCCAGTACTTC	TRBV9	TRBJ2-5	.	.
CSATAASGGLGETQYF	TGCAGTGCTACGGCCGCTAGCGGGGGGTTAGGCGAGACCCAGTACTTC	TRBV20-1	TRBJ2-5	.	TRBD2
CAICGPTGTTMYF	TGTGCCATCTGTGGACCGACTGGGACGACCATGTATTTT	TRBV25-1	TRBJ1-3	.	.
CASSEGGNVQPQHF	TGTGCCAGCAGTGAAGGGGGGAACGTACAGCCCCAGCATTTT	TRBV25-1	TRBJ1-5	.	.
CASSSRTGTDGYTF	TGTGCCAGCAGCTCCCGGACAGGGACAGATGGCTACACCTTC	TRBV5-8	TRBJ1-2	.	TRBD1
CASSGRTGHRYF	TGTGCCAGCAGCGGCCGGACAGGGCACCGGTATTTT	TRBV5-8	TRBJ2-3	.	TRBD1
CASSVSGINYGYTF	TGTGCCAGCAGCGTATCCGGGATTAACTATGGCTACACCTTC	TRBV5-4	TRBJ1-2	.	.
CASSLNRGPTDTQYF	TGTGCCAGCAGCTTAAACAGGGGACCCACAGATACGCAGTATTTT	TRBV7-6	TRBJ2-3	many	TRBD1
CASRNGVANAEALFF	TGTGCCAGCAGGAATGGAGTGGCGAACGCCGAGGCGCTGTTTTTT	TRBV25-1	TRBJ2-2	.	.
CASRPDGGNTEAFF	TGTGCCAGCAGGCCGGACGGTGGGAACACTGAAGCTTTCTTT	TRBV12-3/TRBV12-4	TRBJ1-1	.	.
CASMTANTEAFF	TGCGCCAGTATGACGGCTAACACTGAAGCTTTCTTT	TRBV19	TRBJ1-1	.	.
CASSSGTAGEDYF	TGTGCCAGCAGCTCGGGGACAGCGGGCGAGGATTACTTT	TRBV7-2	TRBJ2-7	.	.
CASSAVAGGAHREYF	.	TRBV9	TRBJ2-7	.	.
CASSLGQGIDGYTF	TGTGCCAGCAGCCTGGGACAGGGGATCGATGGCTACACCTTC	TRBV7-3	TRBJ1-2	few	TRBD1
CAARGDGANVLTF	TGTGCCGCGAGGGGGGATGGGGCCAACGTCCTGACTTTC	TRBV2	TRBJ2-6	.	.
CASSLGRYNEQFF	TGTGCCAGCAGCTTAGGTCGCTACAATGAGCAGTTCTTC	TRBV11-2	TRBJ2-1	many	.
CASSLDGAYLGTDQYF	TGTGCCAGCAGCTTAGACGGGGCCTACCTTGGCACAGATCAGTACTTC	TRBV7-9	TRBJ2-7	once	.
CASSLRILHEQYF	TGTGCCAGCAGCCTGAGAATCCTCCACGAGCAGTACTTC	TRBV5-8	TRBJ2-7	.	.
CASSPTGDQRYGYTF	TGTGCCAGCAGCCCAACAGGGGATCAGCGTTATGGCTACACCTTC	TRBV7-3	TRBJ1-2	.	TRBD1
CASRGPSDYGYTF	TGTGCCAGCAGAGGGCCTTCCGACTATGGCTACACCTTC	TRBV25-1	TRBJ1-2	.	.
CASSPQGARLNTDAFF	TGCGCCAGCAGCCCGCAGGGGGCGAGACTGAACACTGATGCTTTCTTT	TRBV5-1	TRBJ1-1	.	TRBD1
CASGLVRGGVEGDEQFF	TGTGCTAGTGGTTTGGTACGTGGCGGGGTTGAAGGGGATGAGCAGTTCTTC	TRBV7-2	TRBJ2-1	.	.
CASTDRLNTGELFF	TGTGCCAGCACCGACCGACTAAACACCGGGGAGCTGTTTTTT	TRBV25-1	TRBJ2-2	many	.
CASSLQGGNEKLFF	TGTGCCAGCAGCTTACAGGGGGGTAATGAAAAACTGTTTTTT	TRBV2	TRBJ1-4	many	TRBD1
CASSLVTGTGGLGGYTF	TGTGCCAGCAGCCTAGTGACCGGGACAGGGGGCCTGGGGGGCTACACCTTC	TRBV5-6	TRBJ1-2	.	TRBD1
CSARISGGTNEQFF	TGCAGTGCTAGAATAAGCGGGGGGACTAATGAGCAGTTCTTC	TRBV20-1	TRBJ2-1	.	TRBD2
CASSVEVVETQYYF	TGTGCCAGCAGCGTAGAGGTAGTAGAGACCCAGTACTACTTT	TRBV9	TRBJ1-6	.	.
CASSLARRTSNTEAFF	TGCGCCAGCAGCTTGGCCCGTCGCACATCGAACACTGAAGCTTTCTTT	TRBV5-1	TRBJ1-1	many	.
CASSLNGHNYGYTF	TGTGCCAGCAGCTTGAATGGGCATAACTATGGCTACACCTTC	TRBV7-2	TRBJ1-2	many	.
CSASPGGALSNQPQHF	TGCAGTGCTAGTCCCGGGGGCGCTTTGAGCAATCAGCCCCAGCATTTT	TRBV20-1	TRBJ1-5	.	.